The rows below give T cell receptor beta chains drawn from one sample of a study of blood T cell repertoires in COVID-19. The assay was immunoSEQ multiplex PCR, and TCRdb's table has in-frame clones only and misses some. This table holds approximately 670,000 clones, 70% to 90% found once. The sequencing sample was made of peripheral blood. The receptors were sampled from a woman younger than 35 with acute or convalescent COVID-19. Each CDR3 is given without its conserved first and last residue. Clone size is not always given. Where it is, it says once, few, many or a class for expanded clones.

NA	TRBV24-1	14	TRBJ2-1	ATSDKRGIPYNEQF
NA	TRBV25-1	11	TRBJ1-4	ASSVTGDEKLF
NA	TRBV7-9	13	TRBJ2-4	ASTYFLGGQSIQY
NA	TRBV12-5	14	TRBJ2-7	ASGLVLGREEYEQY
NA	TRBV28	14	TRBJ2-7	ASRREDWPHSYEQY
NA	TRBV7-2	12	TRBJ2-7	ASSLSRDSHEQY
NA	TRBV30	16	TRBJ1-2	AAPGTGGAYTSNYGYT
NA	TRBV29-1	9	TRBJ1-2	SVTGGNGYT
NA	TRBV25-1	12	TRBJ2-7	ASSDRVYSYEQY
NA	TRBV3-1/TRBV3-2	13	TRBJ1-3	ASSPKTVSGNTIY
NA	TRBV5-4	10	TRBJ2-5	ASSFNEGTQY
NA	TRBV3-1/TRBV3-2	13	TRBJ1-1	ASSQDLGGRTEAF
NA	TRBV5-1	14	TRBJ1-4	ASSTGTGGYWEKLF
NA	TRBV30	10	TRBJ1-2	AWSGRAVGYT
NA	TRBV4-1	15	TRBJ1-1	ASSQSPGTGINTEAF
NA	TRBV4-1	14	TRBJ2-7	ASSQRRAGRSYEQY
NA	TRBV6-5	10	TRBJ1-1	ASEGLQVEAF
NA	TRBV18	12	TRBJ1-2	ASSPPTNNYGYT
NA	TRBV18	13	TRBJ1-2	ASSLQITEDYGYT
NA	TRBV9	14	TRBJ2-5	ASSVRGLAGVETQY
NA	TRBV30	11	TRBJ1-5	AWSHAGYQPQH
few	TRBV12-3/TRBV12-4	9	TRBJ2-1	ASSFGNEQF
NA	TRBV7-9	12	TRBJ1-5	ASSFGQGNQPQH
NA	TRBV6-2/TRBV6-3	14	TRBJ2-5	ASSYVASGGQETQY
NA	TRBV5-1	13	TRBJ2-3	ASSPTRTSTDTQY
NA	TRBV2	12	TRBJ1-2	ASSGRPRNYGYT
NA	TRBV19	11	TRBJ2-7	ASSQQTGFEQY
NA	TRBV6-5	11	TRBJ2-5	ASSRTGKGTQY
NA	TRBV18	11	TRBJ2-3	ASSGGGLNTQY
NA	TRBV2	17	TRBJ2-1	ASRRPGLAGGSSYNEQF
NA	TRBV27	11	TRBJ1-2	ASSLQVNYGYT
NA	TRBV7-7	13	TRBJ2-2	ASSSSGLSTGELF
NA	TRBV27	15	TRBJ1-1	ASSLFQGIGENTEAF
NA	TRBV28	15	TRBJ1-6	ASSSRGMIFYNSPLH
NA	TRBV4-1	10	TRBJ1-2	ASSHGYYGYT
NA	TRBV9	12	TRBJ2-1	ASSPKLLGNEQF
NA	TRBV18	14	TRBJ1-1	ASSPKDRPAPTEAF
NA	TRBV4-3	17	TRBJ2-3	ASSQAGDAGLAVTDTQY
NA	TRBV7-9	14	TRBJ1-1	ASSPRGAGMNTEAF
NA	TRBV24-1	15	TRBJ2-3	ATSDPGIAGGLDTQY
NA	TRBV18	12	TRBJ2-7	ASSRDPGGNEQY
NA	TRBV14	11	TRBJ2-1	ASSHSRGGEQF
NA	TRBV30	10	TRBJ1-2	AWEAGGYGYT
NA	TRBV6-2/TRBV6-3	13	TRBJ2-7	ASSYPELVLTEQY
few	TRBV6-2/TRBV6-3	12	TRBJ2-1	ASSYDREVNEQF
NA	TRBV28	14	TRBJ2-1	ASSTVTSGSYNEQF
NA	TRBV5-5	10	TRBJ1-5	ASSLTGSKVH
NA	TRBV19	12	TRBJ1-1	ASRRDTLNTEAF
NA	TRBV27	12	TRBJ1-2	ASSLGGGGAGYT
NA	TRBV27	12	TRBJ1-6	ASSPDRANSPLH
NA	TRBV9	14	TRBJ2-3	ASSPQAGYSTDTQY
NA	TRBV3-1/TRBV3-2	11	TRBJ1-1	ASSSTGNTEAF
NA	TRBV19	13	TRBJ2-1	ASSGTAGVRNEQF